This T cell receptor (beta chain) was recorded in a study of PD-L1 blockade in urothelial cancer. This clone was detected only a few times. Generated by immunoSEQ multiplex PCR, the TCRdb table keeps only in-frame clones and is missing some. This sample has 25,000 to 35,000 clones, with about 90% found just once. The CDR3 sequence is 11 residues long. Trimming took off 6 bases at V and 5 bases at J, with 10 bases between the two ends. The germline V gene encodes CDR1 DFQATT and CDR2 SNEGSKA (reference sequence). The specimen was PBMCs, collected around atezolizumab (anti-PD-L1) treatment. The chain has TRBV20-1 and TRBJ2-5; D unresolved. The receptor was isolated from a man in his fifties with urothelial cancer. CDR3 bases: TGCAGTGCCGTCCGTTCCGAGACCCAGTACTTC. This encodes CSAVRSETQYF.